The next 11 T cell receptor beta chains were all read from a single sample in a study of T-cell memory formation after mild COVID-19. TCRdb passed the 5' RACE reads through MiXCR, listing each CDR3 protein once. The repertoire holds 450,000 or so distinct CDR3 sequences, with over 15% as singletons. The sequencing sample was made of PBMCs or a T cell subset sorted from them (not recorded which). The receptors were sampled from an adult woman who had mild COVID-19 (a few samples of this study predate the infection). Cell type and time point are not known.

The CDR3 nucleotides are TGTGCCAGCAGCTTGACCTCCGGGGGCCACCCCGATGAGCAGTTCTTC. It is translated as CASSLTSGGHPDEQFF. The chain uses TRBV5-4 and TRBJ2-1; D is tentatively TRBD1 or TRBD2 (6 bases each). Between the trimmed V and J ends, which lost 1 base and 8 bases, there was a span of 19 bases. The CDR3 consists of 16 residues. The germline CDR1 and CDR2 sequences are SGHNT and YYREEE (reference sequence).

The table lists this clonotype with many counts. The genes are TRBV7-9 and TRBJ2-3; 7 bases map to TRBD2. J lost 0 bases, V lost 3 bases, and 6 bases had no gene match. Germline values: CDR1 SEHNR, CDR2 FQNEAQ (reference sequence). The CDR3 extends over 16 amino acids. The CDR3 loop is CASSLRAGSSTDTQYF. CDR3 DNA: TGTGCCAGCAGCTTGCGAGCGGGATCCAGCACAGATACGCAGTATTTT.

This clonotype was counted between two and nine times. The V call is TRBV21-1, the J call TRBJ1-2. TRBV21-1 is termed a pseudogene. There are 14 residues in the CDR3. CDR3 coding DNA: TGTGCCAGCAGCAAGGTCAGGCTCCTAAATGGCTACACCTTC. Translated, it gives CASSKVRLLNGYTF.

The CDR3 DNA is TGCAGCGTTGAAGGGGGAGATTCTGGAAACACCATATATTTT. Protein product: CSVEGGDSGNTIYF. This sequence joins TRBV29-1 and TRBJ1-3; unclear D gene. CDR1 and CDR2 (germline): SQVTM, ANQGSEA. V was clipped by 1 base and J by 1 base, with 8 bases between them. This CDR3 is 14 amino acids long. The full variable domain, in which reference TRBV29-1 and TRBJ1-3 provide the parts outside the CDR3, is SAVISQKPSRDICQRGTSLTIQCQVDSQVTMMFWYRQQPGQSLTLIATANQGSEATYESGFVIDKFPISRPNLTFSTLTVSNMSPEDSSIYLCSVEGGDSGNTIYFGEGSWLTVV.

This clonotype was counted only a few times. The chain links TRBV6-6 to TRBJ1-4; unclear D gene. CDR1 and CDR2 from the germline V gene are MNHNY and SVGAGI (reference sequence). There are 12 residues in the CDR3. V dropped 6 bases and J dropped 3 bases, with 5 bases sitting between them. Here the CDR3 reads CASRAANEKLFF. The CDR3 coding sequence is TGTGCCAGCAGGGCGGCTAATGAAAAACTGTTTTTT.

This clonotype came up a few times. CDR3 DNA: TGTGCCAGCAGCCAAGATCCGGCTAGGTTTACTAGCGGGGACCAAGAGACCCAGTACTTC. It encodes CASSQDPARFTSGDQETQYF. The chain couples TRBV4-2 to TRBJ2-5, with 10 bases that match TRBD2. The germline gives CDR1 LGHNA, CDR2 YNFKEQ. The length of the CDR3 is 20 residues. The V segment lost 0 bases and the J segment 0 bases; nucleotides outside the gene matches: 13.

This clonotype has just a few counts. The chain employs TRBV10-2 and TRBJ1-1, with TRBD1 matching over 7 bases. V trimming: 2 bases; J trimming: 4 bases; junction bases outside the gene matches: 10. The CDR3 has 16 amino acids. CDR1 and CDR2 (germline): WSHSY, SAAADI. In DNA, the CDR3 is TGCGCCAGCAGTGAGACGGCGAACAGGGGTAGCACTGAAGCTTTCTTT. This gives the protein CASSETANRGSTEAFF.

The chain carries TRBV7-3 and TRBJ1-1; D gene unclear. The V and J ends lost 5 bases and 0 bases respectively, with 7 bases between them. The V gene's germline CDR1 is SGHTA and CDR2 FQGTGA. This CDR3 comprises 13 residues. The CDR3 region is CASSIGMNTEAFF. DNA for the CDR3: TGTGCCAGCAGCATAGGGATGAACACTGAAGCTTTCTTT.

The J gene is TRBJ1-2, the V gene TRBV29-1, with D possibly matching TRBD1 (5 bases). With 7 bases removed from V and 3 bases from J, the gap between germline ends came to 12 bases. The CDR3 runs to 12 residues. Germline lookup yields CDR1 SQVTM and CDR2 ANQGSEA. This CDR3 is CSGQIGDYGYTF. The CDR3 nucleotides read TGCAGCGGACAGATCGGCGACTATGGCTACACCTTC.

This chain links TRBV6-2 or TRBV6-3 with TRBJ1-5; D is ambiguous. The CDR3 extends over 14 amino acids. V dropped 7 bases and J dropped 2 bases, with 12 bases sitting between them. CDR1 MNHEY and CDR2 SVGEGT come from the germline V gene. As DNA, the CDR3 is TGTGCCAGCACGCGGGCATATGGCAATCAGCCCCAGCATTTT. Translated: CASTRAYGNQPQHF.

This clonotype came up a few times. V usage is TRBV4-2 and J usage is TRBJ1-2; D is perhaps TRBD1 (5 bases). Germline loops: CDR1 LGHNA, CDR2 YNFKEQ. V shed 2 bases and J shed 5 bases, with 15 bases lying between them. The CDR3 consists of 15 residues. In nucleotides, the CDR3 is TGTGCCAGCAGCCAACCTGGGACGGAGGGATATGGCTACACCTTC. Its translation: CASSQPGTEGYGYTF.